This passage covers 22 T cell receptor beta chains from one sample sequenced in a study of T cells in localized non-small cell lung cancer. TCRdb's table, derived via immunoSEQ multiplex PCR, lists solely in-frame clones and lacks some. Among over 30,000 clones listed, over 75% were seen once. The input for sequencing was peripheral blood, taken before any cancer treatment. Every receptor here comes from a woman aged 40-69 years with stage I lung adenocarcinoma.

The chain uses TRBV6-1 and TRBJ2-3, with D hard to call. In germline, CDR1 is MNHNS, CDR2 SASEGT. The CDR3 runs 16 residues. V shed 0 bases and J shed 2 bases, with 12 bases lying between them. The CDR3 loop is CASSEAGPYSTDTQYF. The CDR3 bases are TGTGCCAGCAGTGAAGCGGGCCCGTACTCCACAGATACGCAGTATTTT.

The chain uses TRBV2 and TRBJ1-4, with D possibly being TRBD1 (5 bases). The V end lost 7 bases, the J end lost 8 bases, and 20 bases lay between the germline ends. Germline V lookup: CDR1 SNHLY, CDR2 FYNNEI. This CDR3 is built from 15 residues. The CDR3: CASTTPIGQREKLFF. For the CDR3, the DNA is TGTGCCAGCACCACCCCTATAGGACAAAGGGAAAAACTGTTTTTT.

Written as DNA, the CDR3 is TGTGCCAGCAGCAGCCGGGTCGAGATGAACAATGAGCAGTTCTTC. This codes for CASSSRVEMNNEQFF. V and J are TRBV6-5 and TRBJ2-1; unclear D gene. Per germline, CDR1 MNHEY and CDR2 SVGAGI. There are 15 residues in the CDR3. Trimming removed 6 bases at V and 5 bases at J, with 17 bases between.

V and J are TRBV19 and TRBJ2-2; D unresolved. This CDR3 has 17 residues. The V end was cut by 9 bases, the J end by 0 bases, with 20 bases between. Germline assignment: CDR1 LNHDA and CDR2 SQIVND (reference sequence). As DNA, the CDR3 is TGTGCCAGCACAATACTCGGGTCCGGCGCGAACACCGGGGAGCTGTTTTTT. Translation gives CASTILGSGANTGELFF. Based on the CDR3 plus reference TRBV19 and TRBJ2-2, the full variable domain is DGGITQSPKYLFRKEGQNVTLSCEQNLNHDAMYWYRQDPGQGLRLIYYSQIVNDFQKGDIAEGYSVSREKKESFPLTVTSAQKNPTAFYLCASTILGSGANTGELFFGEGSRLTVL.

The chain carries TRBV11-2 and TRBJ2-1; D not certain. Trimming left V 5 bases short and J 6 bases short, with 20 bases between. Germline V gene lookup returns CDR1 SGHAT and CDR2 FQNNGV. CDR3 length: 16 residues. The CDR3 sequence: CASSPLYAVGFNEQFF. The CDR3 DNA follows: TGTGCCAGCAGCCCCTTGTATGCGGTAGGTTTCAATGAGCAGTTCTTC.

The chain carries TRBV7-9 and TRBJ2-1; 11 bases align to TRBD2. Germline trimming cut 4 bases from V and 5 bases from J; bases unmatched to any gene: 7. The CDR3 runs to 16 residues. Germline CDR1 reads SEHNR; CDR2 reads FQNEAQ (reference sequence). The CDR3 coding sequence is TGTGCCAGCAGCTCCGGTAGCGGGAGGGAAAACAATGAGCAGTTCTTC. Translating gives CASSSGSGRENNEQFF.

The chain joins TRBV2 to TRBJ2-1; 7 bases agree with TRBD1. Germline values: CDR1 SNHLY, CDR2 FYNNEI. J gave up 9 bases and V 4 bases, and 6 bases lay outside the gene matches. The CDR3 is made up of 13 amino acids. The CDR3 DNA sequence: TGTGCCAGCAGTGGCCAGGGGGTCGGTGAGCAGTTCTTC. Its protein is CASSGQGVGEQFF.

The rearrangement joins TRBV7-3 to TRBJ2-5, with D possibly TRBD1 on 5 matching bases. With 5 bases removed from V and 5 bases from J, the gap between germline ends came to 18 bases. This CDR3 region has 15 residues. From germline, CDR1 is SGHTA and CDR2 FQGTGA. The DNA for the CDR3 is TGTGCCAGCAGCCCGCGACAGTCCGGATGGGAGACCCAGTACTTC. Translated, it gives CASSPRQSGWETQYF. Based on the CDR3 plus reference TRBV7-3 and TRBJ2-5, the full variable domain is GAGVSQTPSNKVTEKGKYVELRCDPISGHTALYWYRQSLGQGPEFLIYFQGTGAADDSGLPNDRFFAVRPEGSVSTLKIQRTERGDSAVYLCASSPRQSGWETQYFGPGTRLLVL.

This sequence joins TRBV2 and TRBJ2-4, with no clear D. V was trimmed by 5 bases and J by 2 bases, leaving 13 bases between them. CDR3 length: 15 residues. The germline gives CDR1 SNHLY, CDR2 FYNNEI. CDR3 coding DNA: TGTGCCAGCAGTCGGCGACCGGATTCCAAAAACATTCAGTACTTC. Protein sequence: CASSRRPDSKNIQYF.

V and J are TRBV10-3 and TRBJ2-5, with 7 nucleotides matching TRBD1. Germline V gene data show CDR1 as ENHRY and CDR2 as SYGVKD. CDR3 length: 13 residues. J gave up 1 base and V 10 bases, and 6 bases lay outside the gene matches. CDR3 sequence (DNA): TGTGCCACACAGGGGTCCCCCCAAGAGACCCAGTACTTC. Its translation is CATQGSPQETQYF.

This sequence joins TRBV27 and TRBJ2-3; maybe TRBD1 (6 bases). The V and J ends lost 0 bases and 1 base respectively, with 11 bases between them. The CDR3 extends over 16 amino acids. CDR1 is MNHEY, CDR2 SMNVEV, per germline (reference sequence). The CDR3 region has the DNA TGTGCCAGCAGTTTATCGTACAGGGTGGGCACAGATACGCAGTATTTT. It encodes CASSLSYRVGTDTQYF.

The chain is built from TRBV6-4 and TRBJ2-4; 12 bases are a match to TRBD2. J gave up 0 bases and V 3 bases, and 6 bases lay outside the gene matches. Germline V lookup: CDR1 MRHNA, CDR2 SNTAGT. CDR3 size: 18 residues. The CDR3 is CASSERLAGALAKNIQYF. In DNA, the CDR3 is TGTGCCAGCAGTGAACGACTAGCGGGAGCCCTAGCCAAAAACATTCAGTACTTC.

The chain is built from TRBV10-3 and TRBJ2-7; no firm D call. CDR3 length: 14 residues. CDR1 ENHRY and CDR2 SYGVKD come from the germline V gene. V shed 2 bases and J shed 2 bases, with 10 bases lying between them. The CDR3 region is CAISEKRNPYEQYF. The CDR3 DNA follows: TGTGCCATCAGTGAGAAAAGGAATCCCTACGAGCAGTACTTC.

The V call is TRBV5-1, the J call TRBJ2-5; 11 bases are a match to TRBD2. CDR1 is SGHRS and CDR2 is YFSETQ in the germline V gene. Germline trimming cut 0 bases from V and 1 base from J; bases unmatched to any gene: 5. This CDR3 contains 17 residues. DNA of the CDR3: TGCGCCAGCAGCTTGGCTTGGCTAGCGGGAGGCCAAGAGACCCAGTACTTC. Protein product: CASSLAWLAGGQETQYF.

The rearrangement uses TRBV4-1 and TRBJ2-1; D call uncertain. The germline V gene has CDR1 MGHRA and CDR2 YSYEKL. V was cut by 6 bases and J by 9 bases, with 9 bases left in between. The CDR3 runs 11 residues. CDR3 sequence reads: CASSRRFEQFF. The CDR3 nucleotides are TGCGCCAGCAGTCGCAGGTTTGAGCAGTTCTTC.

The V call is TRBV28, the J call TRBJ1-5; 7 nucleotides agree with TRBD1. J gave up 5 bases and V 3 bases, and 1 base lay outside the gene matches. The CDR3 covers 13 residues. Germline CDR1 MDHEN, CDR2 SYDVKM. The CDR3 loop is CASSLGTDQPQHF. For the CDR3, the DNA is TGTGCCAGCAGTTTGGGGACAGATCAGCCCCAGCATTTT.

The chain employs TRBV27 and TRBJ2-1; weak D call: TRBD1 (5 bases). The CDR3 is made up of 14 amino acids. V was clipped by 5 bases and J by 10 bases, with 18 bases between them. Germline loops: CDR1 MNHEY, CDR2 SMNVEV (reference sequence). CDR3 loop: CASSPRATGFEQFF. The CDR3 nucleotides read TGTGCCAGCAGTCCCCGGGCCACAGGATTCGAGCAGTTCTTC.

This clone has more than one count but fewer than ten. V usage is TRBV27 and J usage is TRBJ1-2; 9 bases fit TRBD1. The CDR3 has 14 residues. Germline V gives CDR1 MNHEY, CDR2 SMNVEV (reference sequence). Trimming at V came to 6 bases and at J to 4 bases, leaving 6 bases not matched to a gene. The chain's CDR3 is CASRPTGGGYGYTF. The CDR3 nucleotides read TGTGCCAGCAGGCCTACAGGGGGCGGCTATGGCTACACCTTC.

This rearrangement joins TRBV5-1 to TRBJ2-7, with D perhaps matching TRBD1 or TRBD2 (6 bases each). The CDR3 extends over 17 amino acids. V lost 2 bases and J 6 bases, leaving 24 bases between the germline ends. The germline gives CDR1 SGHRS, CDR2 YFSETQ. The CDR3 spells CASSLTIGGVSVREQYF. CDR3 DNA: TGCGCCAGCAGCTTAACGATCGGGGGCGTCTCGGTACGCGAGCAGTACTTC.

The CDR3 DNA is TGTGCCAGCAGCCCCGGAAACAGGGGAAGGGTGTCAGATACGCAGTATTTT. Its translation: CASSPGNRGRVSDTQYF. The chain recombines TRBV11-2 with TRBJ2-3; 7 positions match TRBD1. V lost 5 bases and J lost 4; bases outside the gene matches: 15. Germline values: CDR1 SGHAT, CDR2 FQNNGV. The CDR3 totals 17 residues.

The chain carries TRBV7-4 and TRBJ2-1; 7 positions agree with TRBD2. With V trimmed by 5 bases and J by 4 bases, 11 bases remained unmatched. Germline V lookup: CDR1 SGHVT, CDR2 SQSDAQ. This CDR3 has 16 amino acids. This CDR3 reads CASSLSLSSGYNEQFF. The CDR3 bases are TGTGCCAGCAGCCTTTCGCTCTCTAGCGGATACAATGAGCAGTTCTTC.

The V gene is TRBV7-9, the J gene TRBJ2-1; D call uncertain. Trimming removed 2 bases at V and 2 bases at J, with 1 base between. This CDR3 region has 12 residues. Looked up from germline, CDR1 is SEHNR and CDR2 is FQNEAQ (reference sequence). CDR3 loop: CASSLPYNEQFF. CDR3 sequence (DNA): TGTGCCAGCAGCTTACCCTACAATGAGCAGTTCTTC.